Below, 20 T cell receptor beta chains from the same sample are listed, as sequenced in a study of TIL therapy for anti-PD-1-resistant metastatic lung cancer. As for time point: pre-treatment sample, taken before nivolumab and TIL therapy. This was the immunoSEQ v3 assay. The table came from immunoSEQ multiplex PCR; TCRdb's copy has only in-frame clones and leaves some out. The table records tens of thousands of clones, around 80% of them present only once. Sequencing was performed on blood, taken at baseline. These TCRs come from a man aged 65-85 years with non-small cell lung cancer.

The sample holds one count of this clone. The chain combines TRBV7-2 with TRBJ2-1, with D perhaps matching TRBD1 or TRBD2 (5 bases each). The CDR3 contains 15 residues. Germline CDR1 and CDR2: SGHTA and FQGNSA. Between the trimmed V and J ends, which lost 5 bases and 2 bases, there was a span of 13 bases. This chain's CDR3 is CASSRTGTPYNEQFF. CDR3 nucleotides: TGTGCCAGCAGCAGAACCGGGACGCCCTACAATGAGCAGTTCTTC.

CDR3 bases: TGTGCCAGCAGCATAGACAGGACCTATGGCTACACCTTC. Protein product: CASSIDRTYGYTF. J is TRBJ1-2 and V is TRBV5-4; possible D gene TRBD1, 6 bases. This CDR3 is built from 13 residues. Trimming removed 4 bases from V and 4 bases from J, with 11 bases in between. The V gene's germline CDR1 is SGHNT and CDR2 YYREEE (reference sequence).

The chain recombines TRBV30 with TRBJ1-5, with 9 nucleotides matching TRBD1. The trim removed 3 bases at V and 4 bases at J, leaving 4 bases unmatched. CDR1 is GTSNPN, CDR2 SVGIG, per germline (reference sequence). The CDR3 is 14 residues long. The CDR3 bases are TGTGCCTGGAGAGAGGGACAGGGAAATCAGCCCCAGCATTTT. This translates into CAWREGQGNQPQHF.

The J gene is TRBJ2-5, the V gene TRBV7-2; TRBD2 matches at 10 bases. V lost 6 bases, J lost 1 base, and 11 bases stayed unmatched. The CDR3 covers 17 residues. CDR1 SGHTA and CDR2 FQGNSA come from the germline V gene. The CDR3 sequence: CASSPSGAGGPQETQYF. CDR3 coding DNA: TGTGCCAGCAGTCCATCCGGAGCGGGAGGGCCCCAAGAGACCCAGTACTTC.

The gene calls are TRBV20-1 and TRBJ2-5; no definite D call. V was cut by 0 bases and J by 14 bases, with 13 bases left in between. Germline CDR1 DFQATT, CDR2 SNEGSKA (reference sequence). The CDR3 contains 11 residues. The CDR3 region has the DNA TGCAGTGCTAGAGATTTGGGCTGGCCATACTTC. Its translation is CSARDLGWPYF.

This clone was seen more than once but under ten times. The chain combines TRBV7-2 with TRBJ2-3; 8 positions agree with TRBD2. Germline CDR1 reads SGHTA; CDR2 reads FQGNSA. V lost 4 bases, J lost 6 bases, and 9 bases stayed unmatched. The CDR3 extends over 15 amino acids. CDR3: CASSSQREMRDTQYF. For the CDR3, the DNA is TGTGCCAGCAGCTCACAGCGGGAGATGAGGGATACGCAGTATTTT.

The V call is TRBV4-1, the J call TRBJ1-1, with unresolved D. This CDR3 comprises 14 residues. CDR1 and CDR2 from the germline V gene are MGHRA and YSYEKL. Trimming cost V 0 bases and J 3 bases, with 8 bases left between them. The CDR3 spells CASSQDLGYTEAFF. CDR3 DNA sequence: TGCGCCAGCAGCCAAGATCTGGGGTACACTGAAGCTTTCTTT.

The chain is built from TRBV27 and TRBJ1-5, with 8 bases identical to TRBD1. The CDR3 length is 16 residues. Unmatched junction bases numbered 11, after V lost 6 bases and J lost 4 bases. Germline CDR1 is MNHEY and CDR2 is SMNVEV (reference sequence). The CDR3 reads CASSSLATGVNQPQHF. CDR3 in DNA: TGTGCCAGCAGCTCCTTAGCGACAGGGGTTAATCAGCCCCAGCATTTT.

V is TRBV6-5 and J is TRBJ1-5, with a possible D match to TRBD1 (5 bases). Trimming cost V 6 bases and J 7 bases, with 19 bases left between them. Germline V gives CDR1 MNHEY, CDR2 SVGAGI. The CDR3 spans 15 residues. CDR3 in DNA: TGTGCCAGCAGCCCTTACGGGTCAGGGCGGCAGCCCCAGCATTTT. Translation: CASSPYGSGRQPQHF.

V is TRBV4-3 and J is TRBJ2-7; D not resolved. CDR1 LGHNA and CDR2 YSLEER come from the germline V gene. The CDR3 is made up of 16 amino acids. The germline V and J ends were trimmed by 0 bases and 0 bases, with 12 bases remaining between them. CDR3 residues: CASSQDLGSSSYEQYF. CDR3 DNA sequence: TGCGCCAGCAGCCAAGATCTCGGGTCCTCCTCCTACGAGCAGTACTTC.

This clone was seen only a few times. This rearrangement joins TRBV28 to TRBJ2-7; a possible D gene is TRBD2 (6 bases). Trimming stripped 2 bases from V and 2 bases from J, with 13 bases between. The CDR3 totals 15 residues. From germline, CDR1 is MDHEN and CDR2 SYDVKM. The CDR3 region is CASSLIGGSPYEQYF. CDR3 DNA: TGTGCCAGCAGTTTAATCGGGGGTAGCCCCTACGAGCAGTACTTC. The full variable domain, completed using reference TRBV28 and TRBJ2-7, is DVKVTQSSRYLVKRTGEKVFLECVQDMDHENMFWYRQDPGLGLRLIYFSYDVKMKEKGDIPEGYSVSREKKERFSLILESASTNQTSMYLCASSLIGGSPYEQYFGPGTRLTVT.

J is TRBJ2-3 and V is TRBV6-5; D is unclear. Deletions cut 2 bases from V and 0 bases from J, with 9 bases between. CDR1 MNHEY and CDR2 SVGAGI come from the germline V gene. CDR3 length: 15 amino acids. For the CDR3, the DNA is TGTGCCAGCAGTTACAGGAGCGTTAGCACAGATACGCAGTATTTT. Protein sequence: CASSYRSVSTDTQYF.

The V gene is TRBV5-1, the J gene TRBJ2-3; tentative D call: TRBD1 (7 bases). Trimming cost V 6 bases and J 4 bases, with 21 bases left between them. This CDR3 comprises 16 residues. CDR1 is SGHRS, CDR2 YFSETQ, per germline. CDR3 region: CASTLNRQGGSDTQYF. DNA of the CDR3: TGCGCCAGCACCCTGAATCGGCAGGGGGGTTCAGATACGCAGTATTTT.

This clone appeared once. The chain employs TRBV14 and TRBJ2-1, with D possibly TRBD2 on 7 matching bases. Germline loops: CDR1 SGHDN, CDR2 FVKESK. Trimming removed 1 base from V and 5 bases from J, with 18 bases in between. The CDR3 consists of 17 residues. The CDR3, as DNA: TGTGCCAGCAGCCAAGGGGGAGGGGGAGCGCTGAACAATGAGCAGTTCTTC. Amino acids: CASSQGGGGALNNEQFF.

This chain joins TRBV15 and TRBJ2-5, with 10 nucleotides matching TRBD2. Germline CDR1 LNHNV, CDR2 YYDKDF (reference sequence). Trimming at V came to 6 bases and at J to 5 bases, leaving 12 bases not matched to a gene. The length of the CDR3 is 16 residues. The CDR3 reads CATRGGGLASIETQYF. CDR3 nucleotides: TGTGCCACCAGGGGAGGGGGACTAGCGAGTATCGAGACCCAGTACTTC.

The J gene is TRBJ1-4, the V gene TRBV15; no firm D call. CDR3 length equals 15 residues. V gave up 3 bases and J gave up 8 bases, with 16 bases separating them. The V gene's germline CDR1 is LNHNV and CDR2 YYDKDF (reference sequence). The CDR3 DNA sequence: TGTGCCACCAGCAGTGCCGGAAACATGGGAGAAAAACTGTTTTTT. Its translation is CATSSAGNMGEKLFF.

This clone has a handful of counts. The chain combines TRBV4-1 with TRBJ1-4, with D uncertain. V was cut by 0 bases and J by 0 bases, with 8 bases left in between. The germline CDR1 and CDR2 sequences are MGHRA and YSYEKL. There are 16 residues in the CDR3. CDR3 sequence reads: CASSQEPAATNEKLFF. The CDR3 DNA reads TGCGCCAGCAGCCAAGAGCCAGCTGCAACTAATGAAAAACTGTTTTTT.

The chain has TRBV6-1 and TRBJ2-3; 10 positions agree with TRBD1. The CDR3 extends over 15 amino acids. Germline V gene data show CDR1 as MNHNS and CDR2 as SASEGT. V trimming: 2 bases; J trimming: 3 bases; junction bases outside the gene matches: 2. This chain's CDR3 is CASSEPGQGTDTQYF. CDR3 sequence (DNA): TGTGCCAGCAGTGAACCGGGACAGGGGACAGATACGCAGTATTTT.

The J gene is TRBJ2-2, the V gene TRBV5-1, with 8 nucleotides matching TRBD1. V trimming: 4 bases; J trimming: 5 bases; junction bases outside the gene matches: 7. The length of the CDR3 is 15 residues. Germline V gives CDR1 SGHRS, CDR2 YFSETQ. CDR3 in amino acids: CASSTDRGGTGELFF. CDR3 DNA sequence: TGCGCCAGCAGCACCGACAGGGGTGGGACCGGGGAGCTGTTTTTT.

In this sample, this clone turned up a few times. V is TRBV7-9 and J is TRBJ2-1, with a possible D match to TRBD1 (6 bases). Per germline, CDR1 SEHNR and CDR2 FQNEAQ (reference sequence). This CDR3 region has 14 residues. The ends were cut back, 4 bases at V and 5 bases at J, with 12 bases in the middle. Here the CDR3 DNA reads TGTGCCAGCAGCTATCGGGACACTAACAATGAGCAGTTCTTC. This sequence encodes CASSYRDTNNEQFF.